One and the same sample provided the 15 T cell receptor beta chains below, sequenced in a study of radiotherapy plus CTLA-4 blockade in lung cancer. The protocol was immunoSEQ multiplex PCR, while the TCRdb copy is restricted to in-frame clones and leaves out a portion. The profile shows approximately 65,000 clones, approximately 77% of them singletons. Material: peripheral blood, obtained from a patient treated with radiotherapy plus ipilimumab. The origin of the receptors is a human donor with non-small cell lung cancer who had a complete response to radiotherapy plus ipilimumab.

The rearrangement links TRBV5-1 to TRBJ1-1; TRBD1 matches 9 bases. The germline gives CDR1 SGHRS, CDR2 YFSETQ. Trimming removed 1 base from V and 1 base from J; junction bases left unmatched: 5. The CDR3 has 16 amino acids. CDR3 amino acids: CASSLTGGARNTEAFF. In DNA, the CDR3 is TGCGCCAGCAGCTTGACAGGGGGCGCGAGGAACACTGAAGCTTTCTTT.

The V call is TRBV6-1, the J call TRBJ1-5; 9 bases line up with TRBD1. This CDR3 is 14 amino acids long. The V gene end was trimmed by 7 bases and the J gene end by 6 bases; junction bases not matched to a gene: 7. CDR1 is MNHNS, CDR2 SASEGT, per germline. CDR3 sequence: CASTGRTGAQPQHF. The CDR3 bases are TGTGCCAGCACCGGAAGGACAGGGGCTCAGCCCCAGCATTTT.

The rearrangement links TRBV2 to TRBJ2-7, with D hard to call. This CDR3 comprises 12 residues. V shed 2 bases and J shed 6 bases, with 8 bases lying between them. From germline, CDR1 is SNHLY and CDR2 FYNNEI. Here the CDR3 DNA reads TGTGCCAGCAGTGAATGGACGACCGAGCAGTACGTC. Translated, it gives CASSEWTTEQYV.

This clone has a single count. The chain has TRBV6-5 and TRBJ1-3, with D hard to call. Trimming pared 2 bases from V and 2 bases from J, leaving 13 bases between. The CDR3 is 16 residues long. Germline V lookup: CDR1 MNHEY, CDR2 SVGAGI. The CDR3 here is CASSYVTQTPGNTIYF. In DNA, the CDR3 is TGTGCCAGCAGTTACGTCACACAAACTCCTGGAAACACCATATATTTT.

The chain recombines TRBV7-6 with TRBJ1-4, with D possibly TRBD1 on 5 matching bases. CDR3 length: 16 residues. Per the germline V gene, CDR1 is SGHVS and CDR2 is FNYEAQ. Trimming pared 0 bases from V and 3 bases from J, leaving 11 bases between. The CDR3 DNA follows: TGTGCCAGCAGCTTAGCAGGGGCAGGGTCTAATGAAAAACTGTTTTTT. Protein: CASSLAGAGSNEKLFF.

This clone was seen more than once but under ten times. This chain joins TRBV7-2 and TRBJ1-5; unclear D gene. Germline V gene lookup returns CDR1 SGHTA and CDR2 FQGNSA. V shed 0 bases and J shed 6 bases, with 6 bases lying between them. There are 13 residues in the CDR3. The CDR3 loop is CASSLAGGQPQHF. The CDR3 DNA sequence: TGTGCCAGCAGCTTAGCCGGTGGTCAGCCCCAGCATTTT. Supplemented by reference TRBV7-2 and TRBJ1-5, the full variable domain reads GAGVSQSPSNKVTEKGKDVELRCDPISGHTALYWYRQSLGQGLEFLIYFQGNSAPDKSGLPSDRFSAERTGGSVSTLTIQRTQQEDSAVYLCASSLAGGQPQHFGDGTRLSIL.

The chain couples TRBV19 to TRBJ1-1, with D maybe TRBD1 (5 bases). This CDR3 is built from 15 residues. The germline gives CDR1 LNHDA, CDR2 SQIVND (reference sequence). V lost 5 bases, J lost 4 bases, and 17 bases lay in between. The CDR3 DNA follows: TGTGCCAGTAGTTCCCCGGGCCTCGGGGGCACTGAAGCTTTCTTT. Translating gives CASSSPGLGGTEAFF.

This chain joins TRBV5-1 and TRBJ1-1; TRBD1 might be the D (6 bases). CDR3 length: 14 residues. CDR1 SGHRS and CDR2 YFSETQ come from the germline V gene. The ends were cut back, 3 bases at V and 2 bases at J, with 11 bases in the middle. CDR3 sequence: CASSSIQGNTEAFF. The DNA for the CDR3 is TGCGCCAGCAGCTCAATACAGGGAAACACTGAAGCTTTCTTT.

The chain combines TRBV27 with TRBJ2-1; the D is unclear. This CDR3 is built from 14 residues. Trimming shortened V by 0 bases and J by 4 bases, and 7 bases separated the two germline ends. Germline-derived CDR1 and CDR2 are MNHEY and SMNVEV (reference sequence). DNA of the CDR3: TGTGCCAGCAGTTTATCACACGGTTACAATGAGCAGTTCTTC. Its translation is CASSLSHGYNEQFF.

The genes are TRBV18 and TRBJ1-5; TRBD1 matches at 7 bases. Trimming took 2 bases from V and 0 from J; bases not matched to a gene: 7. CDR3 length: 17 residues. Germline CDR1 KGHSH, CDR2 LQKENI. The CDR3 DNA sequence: TGTGCCAGCTCACCAGATAACAGGGGCCTTAGCAATCAGCCCCAGCATTTT. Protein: CASSPDNRGLSNQPQHF.

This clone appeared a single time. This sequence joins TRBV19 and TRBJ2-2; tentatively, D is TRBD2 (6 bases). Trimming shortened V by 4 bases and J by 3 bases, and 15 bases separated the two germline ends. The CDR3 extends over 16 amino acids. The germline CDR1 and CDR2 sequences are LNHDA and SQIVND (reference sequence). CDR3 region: CASSSAGRADTGELFF. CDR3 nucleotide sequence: TGTGCCAGTAGTAGTGCGGGGCGAGCAGACACCGGGGAGCTGTTTTTT. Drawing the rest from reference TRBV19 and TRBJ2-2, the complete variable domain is DGGITQSPKYLFRKEGQNVTLSCEQNLNHDAMYWYRQDPGQGLRLIYYSQIVNDFQKGDIAEGYSVSREKKESFPLTVTSAQKNPTAFYLCASSSAGRADTGELFFGEGSRLTVL.

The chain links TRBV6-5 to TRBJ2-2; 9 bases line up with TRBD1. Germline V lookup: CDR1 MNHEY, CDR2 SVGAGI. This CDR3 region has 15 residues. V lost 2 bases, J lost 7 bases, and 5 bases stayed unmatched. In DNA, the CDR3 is TGTGCCAGCAGTTACGGGGGACAGGGTGGCGGGGAGCTGTTTTTT. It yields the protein CASSYGGQGGGELFF.

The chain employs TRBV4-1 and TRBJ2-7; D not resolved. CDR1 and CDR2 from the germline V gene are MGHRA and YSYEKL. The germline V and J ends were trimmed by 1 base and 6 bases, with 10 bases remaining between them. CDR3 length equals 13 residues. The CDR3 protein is CASSQGPTREQYF. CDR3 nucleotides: TGCGCCAGCAGCCAAGGACCTACTCGCGAGCAGTACTTC.

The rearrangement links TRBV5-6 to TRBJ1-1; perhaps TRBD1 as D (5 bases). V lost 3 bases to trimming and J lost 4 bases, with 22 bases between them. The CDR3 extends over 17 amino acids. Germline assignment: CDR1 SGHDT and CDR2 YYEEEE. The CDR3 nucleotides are TGTGCCAGCAGCTCCCTGGCCAGTGGGACGGGAGGCACTGAAGCTTTCTTT. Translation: CASSSLASGTGGTEAFF. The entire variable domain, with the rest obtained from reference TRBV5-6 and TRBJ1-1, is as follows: DAGVTQSPTHLIKTRGQQVTLRCSPKSGHDTVSWYQQALGQGPQFIFQYYEEEERQRGNFPDRFSGHQFPNYSSELNVNALLLGDSALYLCASSSLASGTGGTEAFFGQGTRLTVV.

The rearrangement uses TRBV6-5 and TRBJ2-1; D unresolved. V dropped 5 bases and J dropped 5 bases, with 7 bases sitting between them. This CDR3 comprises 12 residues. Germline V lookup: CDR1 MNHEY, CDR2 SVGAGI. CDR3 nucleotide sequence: TGTGCCAGCAGTACCATCAACAATGAGCAGTTCTTC. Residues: CASSTINNEQFF.